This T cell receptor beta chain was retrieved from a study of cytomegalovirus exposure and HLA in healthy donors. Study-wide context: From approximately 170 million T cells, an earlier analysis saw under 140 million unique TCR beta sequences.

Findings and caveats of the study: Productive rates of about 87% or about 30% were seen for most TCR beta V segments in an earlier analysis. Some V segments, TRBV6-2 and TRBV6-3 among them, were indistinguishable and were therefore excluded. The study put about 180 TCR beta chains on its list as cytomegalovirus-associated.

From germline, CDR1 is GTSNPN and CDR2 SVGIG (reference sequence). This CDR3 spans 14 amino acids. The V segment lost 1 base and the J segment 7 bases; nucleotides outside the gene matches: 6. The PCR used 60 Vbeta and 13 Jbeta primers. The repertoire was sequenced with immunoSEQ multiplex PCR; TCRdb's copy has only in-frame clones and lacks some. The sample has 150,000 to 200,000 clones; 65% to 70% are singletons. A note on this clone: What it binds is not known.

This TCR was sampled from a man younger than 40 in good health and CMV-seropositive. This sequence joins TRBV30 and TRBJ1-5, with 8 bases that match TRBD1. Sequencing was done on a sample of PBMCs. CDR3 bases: TGTGCCTGGAGTGGGACAGGGCTGACCCAGCCCCAGCATTTT. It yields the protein CAWSGTGLTQPQHF.